The 19 T cell receptor beta chains given below trace back to one sample, sequenced in a study of blood T cell repertoires in COVID-19 (dated by TCRdb to 2020 to 2021). The library was prepared using the immunoSEQ multiplex PCR assay. This immuneACCESS table, as held by TCRdb, lists in-frame sequences with V and J called but not all clones. Of the missing ones, under half trace to an unresolved V gene in checked studies; the others have no known cause. The sample table lists 190,000 or so clones, around 87% of them with a count of one. The ten largest clones add up to less than 3% of the sample. Source material: peripheral blood. The receptors were gathered from a middle-aged man with active or convalescent COVID-19.

This clone was counted between two and nine times. The chain has TRBV6-5 and TRBJ2-1, with D perhaps matching TRBD2 (7 bases). CDR3 length: 16 residues. CDR1 is MNHEY and CDR2 is SVGAGI in the germline V gene. V was shortened by 2 bases and J by 5 bases, with 16 bases between the two germline ends. As DNA, the CDR3 is TGTGCCAGCAGTTACCCGGGGGCTAGCGGAAACAATGAGCAGTTCTTC. The encoded protein is CASSYPGASGNNEQFF.

The table lists this clone with a count of one. The chain links TRBV3-1 (or the pseudogene TRBV3-2) to TRBJ2-5; 8 bases are a match to TRBD2. Unmatched junction bases numbered 3, after V lost 4 bases and J lost 5 bases. CDR1 and CDR2 from the germline V gene are LGHDT and YNNKEL (reference sequence). The CDR3 has 13 residues. CDR3 sequence reads: CASSLGGAETQYF. The CDR3 DNA reads TGTGCCAGCAGCCTCGGGGGGGCCGAGACCCAGTACTTC.

This chain joins TRBV7-9 and TRBJ1-3, with D uncertain. The germline V gene encodes CDR1 SEHNR and CDR2 FQNEAQ (reference sequence). This CDR3 region has 13 residues. V was trimmed by 8 bases and J by 0 bases, leaving 8 bases between them. The CDR3 coding sequence is TGTGCCAGCCCCACGCGCTCTGGAAACACCATATATTTT. This encodes CASPTRSGNTIYF.

J is TRBJ2-5 and V is TRBV30; 10 bases line up with TRBD2. CDR1 is GTSNPN, CDR2 SVGIG, per germline (reference sequence). Trimming cost V 0 bases and J 5 bases; bases outside gene matches: 9. This CDR3 spans 16 amino acids. The CDR3 loop reads CAWSVRAGGLGETQYF. The DNA for the CDR3 is TGTGCCTGGAGTGTACGAGCGGGGGGGCTCGGGGAGACCCAGTACTTC.

The V and J genes are TRBV7-9 and TRBJ2-3; TRBD2 matches at 13 bases. Germline CDR1 reads SEHNR; CDR2 reads FQNEAQ (reference sequence). The CDR3 is 16 residues long. V shed 5 bases and J 5 bases; nucleotides not matched to a gene: 7. The CDR3 DNA is TGTGCCAGCAGCGGAGTTTGGACTAGCGGGGGAGATACGCAGTATTTT. Its protein product is CASSGVWTSGGDTQYF.

The chain uses TRBV5-1 and TRBJ2-1; 7 nucleotides match TRBD1. The CDR3 covers 14 residues. Germline V gene lookup returns CDR1 SGHRS and CDR2 YFSETQ. V shed 2 bases, J shed 2 bases, and the junction held 1 base outside the gene matches. The CDR3 nucleotides are TGCGCCAGCAGCTTAGGGGGCGCCTACAATGAGCAGTTCTTC. Its translation: CASSLGGAYNEQFF.

V is TRBV12-3 or TRBV12-4 and J is TRBJ2-7; D may be TRBD1 (5 bases). CDR3 size: 13 residues. V dropped 2 bases and J dropped 1 base, with 6 bases sitting between them. Here the CDR3 reads CASSLQGSYEQYF. Here the CDR3 DNA reads TGTGCCAGCAGTTTACAGGGTTCCTACGAGCAGTACTTC.

The V gene is TRBV21-1, the J gene TRBJ1-2. TRBV21-1 is deemed a pseudogene. The CDR3 sequence is 12 residues long. The CDR3: CASRSRRLGYTF. For the CDR3, the DNA is TGTGCCAGCAGATCCAGGAGGCTTGGCTACACCTTC.

This clone was recorded a few times. This chain links TRBV5-4 with TRBJ1-2, with TRBD1 as a possible D gene (6 bases). The ends were cut back, 0 bases at V and 2 bases at J, with 11 bases in the middle. This CDR3 region has 15 residues. Germline-derived CDR1 and CDR2 are SGHNT and YYREEE (reference sequence). CDR3 in amino acids: CASSLEARGNYGYTF. CDR3 DNA: TGTGCCAGCAGCTTGGAAGCGAGGGGGAACTATGGCTACACCTTC.

Of note for this clone: The sample has other DNA sequences that encode this CDR3 too. The J gene is TRBJ2-7, the V gene TRBV28; D is unresolved. Between the trimmed V and J ends, which lost 4 bases and 4 bases, there was a span of 5 bases. The CDR3 contains 11 residues. Germline V CDR1 and CDR2: MDHEN, SYDVKM. The CDR3 loop reads CASSSRYEQYF. DNA for the CDR3: TGTGCCAGCAGTTCCAGGTACGAGCAGTACTTC.

This clone was detected only once. The rearrangement links TRBV7-6 to TRBJ1-3; a possible D gene is TRBD1 (6 bases). CDR1 is SGHVS and CDR2 is FNYEAQ in the germline V gene. V gave up 5 bases and J gave up 2 bases, with 16 bases separating them. This CDR3 region has 16 residues. CDR3 in DNA: TGTGCCAGCAGCCGTTTGGGGGGGCTCACTGGAAACACCATATATTTT. Its protein product is CASSRLGGLTGNTIYF. Full variable domain (missing parts from reference TRBV7-6 and TRBJ1-3): GAGVSQSPRYKVTKRGQDVALRCDPISGHVSLYWYRQALGQGPEFLTYFNYEAQQDKSGLPNDRFSAERPEGSISTLTIQRTEQRDSAMYRCASSRLGGLTGNTIYFGEGSWLTVV.

The V and J genes are TRBV25-1 and TRBJ1-5; 12 nucleotides align to TRBD1. Germline V CDR1 and CDR2: MGHDK, SYGVNS. This CDR3 region has 16 residues. J gave up 6 bases and V 3 bases, and 6 bases lay outside the gene matches. DNA of the CDR3: TGTGCCAGCAGTGATTCCGGGACAGGGGGCAGTCAGCCCCAGCATTTT. It codes for CASSDSGTGGSQPQHF. The whole variable domain, filled in from reference TRBV25-1 and TRBJ1-5, reads EADIYQTPRYLVIGTGKKITLECSQTMGHDKMYWYQQDPGMELHLIHYSYGVNSTEKGDLSSESTVSRIRTEHFPLTLESARPSHTSQYLCASSDSGTGGSQPQHFGDGTRLSIL.

The chain has TRBV6-5 and TRBJ1-5; D is ambiguous. The CDR3 consists of 12 residues. Germline V lookup: CDR1 MNHEY, CDR2 SVGAGI. Trimming cost V 8 bases and J 3 bases, with 8 bases left between them. DNA of the CDR3: TGTGCCAGCGGACGGGACAATCAGCCCCAGCATTTT. Its translation: CASGRDNQPQHF.

The rearrangement uses TRBV10-3 and TRBJ1-4; D is unclear. Germline-derived CDR1 and CDR2 are ENHRY and SYGVKD. CDR3 size: 14 residues. The V end was cut by 3 bases, the J end by 6 bases, with 11 bases between. The CDR3 nucleotides read TGTGCCATCAGTGATCAGACGGCGGATGAAAAACTGTTTTTT. This codes for CAISDQTADEKLFF.

DNA of the CDR3: TGTGCCAGCATTGATGCGGGGAATGAAAAACTGTTTTTT. Its translation is CASIDAGNEKLFF. The chain uses TRBV2 and TRBJ1-4; D unresolved. Germline loops: CDR1 SNHLY, CDR2 FYNNEI. V lost 7 bases, J lost 5 bases, and 11 bases lay in between. The CDR3 runs to 13 residues.

The chain uses TRBV28 and TRBJ1-2; a weak D match, TRBD1 (6 bases). From germline, CDR1 is MDHEN and CDR2 SYDVKM. V was shortened by 6 bases and J by 4 bases, with 24 bases between the two germline ends. The CDR3 consists of 17 residues. The CDR3 sequence: CASRPTRTALEGYGYTF. The CDR3 DNA reads TGTGCCAGCAGGCCTACCAGGACAGCCCTAGAGGGCTATGGCTACACCTTC.

The V call is TRBV11-3, the J call TRBJ2-3; 8 bases fit TRBD2. CDR1 and CDR2 (germline): SGHNT, YENEEA. V lost 2 bases to trimming and J lost 1 base; unmatched junction nucleotides: 2. CDR3 length: 15 amino acids. The CDR3 loop is CASSLYGGGTDTQYF. DNA for the CDR3: TGTGCCAGCAGCTTATACGGGGGGGGCACAGATACGCAGTATTTT.

This clone was counted a few times. The chain has TRBV10-3 and TRBJ1-3; 7 bases align to TRBD1. Unmatched junction bases numbered 2, after V lost 0 bases and J lost 0 bases. CDR3 size: 16 residues. Germline V gene lookup returns CDR1 ENHRY and CDR2 SYGVKD. CDR3 nucleotide sequence: TGTGCCATCAGTGAGTCACAGGGGCACTCTGGAAACACCATATATTTT. Protein product: CAISESQGHSGNTIYF.

The chain couples TRBV6-5 to TRBJ1-6; 10 bases are a match to TRBD1. The CDR3 covers 14 residues. Trimming at V came to 7 bases and at J to 9 bases, leaving 6 bases not matched to a gene. Germline CDR1 reads MNHEY; CDR2 reads SVGAGI. In DNA form, the CDR3 reads TGTGCCAGCATGGTAGGACAGGGGGGTTCACCCCTCCACTTT. It translates to CASMVGQGGSPLHF.